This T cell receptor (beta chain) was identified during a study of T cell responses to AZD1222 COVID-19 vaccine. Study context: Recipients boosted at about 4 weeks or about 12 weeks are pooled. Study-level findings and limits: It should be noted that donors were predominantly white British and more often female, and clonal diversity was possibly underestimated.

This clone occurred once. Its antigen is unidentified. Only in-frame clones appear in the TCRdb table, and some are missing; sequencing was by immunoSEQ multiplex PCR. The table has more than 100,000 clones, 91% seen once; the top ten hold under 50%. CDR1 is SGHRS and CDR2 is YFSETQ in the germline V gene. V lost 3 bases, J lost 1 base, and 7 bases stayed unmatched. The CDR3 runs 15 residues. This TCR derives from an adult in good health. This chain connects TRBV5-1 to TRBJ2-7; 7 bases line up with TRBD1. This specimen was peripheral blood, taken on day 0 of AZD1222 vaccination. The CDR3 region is CASSSGQPLSYEQYF. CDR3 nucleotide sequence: TGCGCCAGCAGCTCGGGACAGCCGCTATCCTACGAGCAGTACTTC.